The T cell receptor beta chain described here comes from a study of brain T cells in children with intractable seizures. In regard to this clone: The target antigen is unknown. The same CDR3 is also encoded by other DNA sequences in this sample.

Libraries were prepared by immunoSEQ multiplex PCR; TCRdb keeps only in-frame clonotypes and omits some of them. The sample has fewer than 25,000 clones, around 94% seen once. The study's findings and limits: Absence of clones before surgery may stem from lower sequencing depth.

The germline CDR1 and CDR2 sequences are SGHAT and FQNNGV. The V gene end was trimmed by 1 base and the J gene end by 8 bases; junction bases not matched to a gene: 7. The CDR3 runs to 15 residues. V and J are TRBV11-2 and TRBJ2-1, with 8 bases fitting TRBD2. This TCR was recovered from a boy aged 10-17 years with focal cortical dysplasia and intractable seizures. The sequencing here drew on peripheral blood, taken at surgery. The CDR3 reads CASSLGPGGGDEQFF. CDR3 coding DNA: TGTGCCAGCAGCTTAGGCCCGGGGGGGGGCGATGAGCAGTTCTTC.